The subject of this entry is one T cell receptor beta chain. Its antigen is not known. Prior autoimmune disease or systemic immunosuppression barred patients. This entry is derived from a study of OX40 agonist ivuxolimab in advanced cancers. Study overall: Patients were dosed with the agonistic anti-OX40 (CD134) antibody ivuxolimab. Notes on the study in general: Expanded peripheral T cell antigen specificity was not determined.

This CDR3 comprises 14 residues. The V and J ends lost 0 bases and 2 bases respectively, with 9 bases between them. Germline CDR1 and CDR2: SGHNT and YYREEE (reference sequence). Here immunoSEQ multiplex PCR was the method, and the copy in TCRdb shows in-frame clones only, minus some. The table records just under 60,000 clones, about 90% of them present only once. The chain is built from TRBV5-4 and TRBJ2-7; D possibly corresponds to TRBD2 (6 bases). The material was CD4+ or CD8+ T cells sorted from blood, obtained in a trial of the OX40 agonist ivuxolimab. The TCR originated in an adult with an advanced solid tumor such as melanoma, head and neck, liver or kidney cancer. The chain's CDR3 is CASSLGTIAYEQYF. DNA for the CDR3: TGTGCCAGCAGCTTGGGGACTATCGCCTACGAGCAGTACTTC.